The 32 T cell receptor beta chains reported below all come from one sample, sequenced in a study of shared clonotypes between healthy human individuals. The protocol was immunoSEQ multiplex PCR, while the TCRdb copy is restricted to in-frame clones and leaves out a portion. The sample carries more than 1 million clones, about four fifths recorded once. The sequencing input was memory CD4+ T cells from PBMCs. As to subset: CD45RA-negative fraction. These receptors all stem from a man in his late teens or twenties in good health. Some clones in this sample may be carry-over from other donors' samples.

The chain carries TRBV9 and TRBJ1-1, with 8 bases fitting TRBD1. The V and J ends lost 3 bases and 6 bases, in that order; junction bases with no gene match: 10. This CDR3 contains 15 residues. Per germline, CDR1 SGDLS and CDR2 YYNGEE. CDR3 sequence reads: CASSAETGEIAEAFF. DNA of the CDR3: TGTGCCAGCAGCGCCGAGACAGGGGAAATTGCTGAAGCTTTCTTT.

This chain connects TRBV2 to TRBJ1-5; D is ambiguous. V was pared by 7 bases and J by 0 bases, with 16 bases between. The CDR3 sequence is 16 residues long. The V gene's germline CDR1 is SNHLY and CDR2 FYNNEI. For the CDR3, the DNA is TGTGCCAGCAATACGGGGAACTCTCATAGCAATCAGCCCCAGCATTTT. Protein: CASNTGNSHSNQPQHF. Together with reference TRBV2 and TRBJ1-5, the CDR3 gives the full variable domain: EPEVTQTPSHQVTQMGQEVILRCVPISNHLYFYWYRQILGQKVEFLVSFYNNEISEKSEIFDDQFSVERPDGSNFTLKIRSTKLEDSAMYFCASNTGNSHSNQPQHFGDGTRLSIL.

The rearrangement uses TRBV5-1 and TRBJ2-5, with no clear D. Germline V lookup: CDR1 SGHRS, CDR2 YFSETQ. The CDR3 has 13 residues. V was pared by 4 bases and J by 3 bases, with 10 bases between. The CDR3 sequence is CASSPAVEETQYF. CDR3 in DNA: TGCGCCAGCAGCCCGGCCGTAGAAGAGACCCAGTACTTC.

A few counts support this clone. V gene TRBV30 combines with J gene TRBJ2-2; 7 bases fit TRBD1. J lost 3 bases, V lost 5 bases, and 3 bases had no gene match. The CDR3 sequence is 13 residues long. From germline, CDR1 is GTSNPN and CDR2 SVGIG (reference sequence). CDR3 sequence: CAWVGQDTGELFF. The CDR3 region has the DNA TGTGCCTGGGTAGGACAGGACACCGGGGAGCTGTTTTTT.

V is TRBV7-2 and J is TRBJ2-5; 7 bases align to TRBD1. The V and J ends lost 6 bases and 5 bases, in that order; junction bases with no gene match: 24. Germline V gene lookup returns CDR1 SGHTA and CDR2 FQGNSA. CDR3 length: 19 residues. The CDR3 reads CASRSSPWTGTATTETQYF. The DNA for the CDR3 is TGTGCCAGCAGGTCCTCCCCGTGGACCGGGACAGCGACAACGGAGACCCAGTACTTC.

The CDR3, as DNA: TGTGCCAGCAGCTCTATAGCGGGAGGGCCTTACGAGCAGTACTTC. It specifies CASSSIAGGPYEQYF. The rearrangement links TRBV7-2 to TRBJ2-7; 11 bases fit TRBD2. Germline V CDR1 and CDR2: SGHTA, FQGNSA. The V segment lost 4 bases and the J segment 4 bases; nucleotides outside the gene matches: 6. The CDR3 extends over 15 amino acids.

This clone was observed a handful of times. Written as DNA, the CDR3 is TGTGCCAGCAGCCTCGACAGGCGACCTAACTATGGCTACACCTTC. Amino acid sequence: CASSLDRRPNYGYTF. This chain joins TRBV9 and TRBJ1-2, with D possibly TRBD1 on 6 matching bases. CDR3 length equals 15 residues. V lost 4 bases to trimming and J lost 0 bases, with 13 bases between them. Germline values: CDR1 SGDLS, CDR2 YYNGEE. Full variable domain (rest looked up from reference TRBV9 and TRBJ1-2): DSGVTQTPKHLITATGQRVTLRCSPRSGDLSVYWYQQSLDQGLQFLIQYYNGEERAKGNILERFSAQQFPDLHSELNLSSLELGDSALYFCASSLDRRPNYGYTFGSGTRLTVV.

V usage is TRBV21-1 and J usage is TRBJ1-3. TRBV21-1 is marked as a pseudogene. This CDR3 comprises 19 residues. The CDR3: CASTHRDGRRKNSGNTIYF. For the CDR3, the DNA is TGTGCCAGCACCCACCGGGACGGACGCCGGAAAAACTCTGGAAACACCATATATTTT.

The sample holds one count of this clone. This chain connects TRBV7-2 to TRBJ1-5, with D possibly matching TRBD1 (5 bases). From germline, CDR1 is SGHTA and CDR2 FQGNSA. The germline V and J ends were trimmed by 5 bases and 5 bases, with 13 bases remaining between them. This CDR3 region has 14 residues. CDR3 bases: TGTGCCAGCAGCCGACGACAGTTCGATCAGCCCCAGCATTTT. Its protein is CASSRRQFDQPQHF.

This clone was observed a handful of times. The chain employs TRBV11-2 and TRBJ2-1; TRBD2 agrees at 14 bases. J lost 8 bases, V lost 4 bases, and 10 bases had no gene match. Germline CDR1 reads SGHAT; CDR2 reads FQNNGV. The CDR3 contains 17 residues. CDR3 nucleotide sequence: TGTGCCAGCAGCTCCGGACTAGCGGGAGGCCCAGGCGATGAGCAGTTCTTC. Protein sequence: CASSSGLAGGPGDEQFF.

V and J are TRBV5-4 and TRBJ1-1; maybe TRBD1 (6 bases). Per the germline V gene, CDR1 is SGHNT and CDR2 is YYREEE (reference sequence). The length of the CDR3 is 13 residues. V lost 4 bases and J 3 bases, leaving 10 bases between the germline ends. In nucleotides, the CDR3 is TGTGCCAGCAGCCCGGACAGAGACACTGAAGCTTTCTTT. It yields the protein CASSPDRDTEAFF.

The rearrangement joins TRBV9 to TRBJ2-5; D unresolved. Germline CDR1 reads SGDLS; CDR2 reads YYNGEE. Trimming shortened V by 0 bases and J by 4 bases, and 10 bases separated the two germline ends. There are 14 residues in the CDR3. The CDR3 protein is CASSVAESRETQYF. In DNA, the CDR3 is TGTGCCAGCAGCGTAGCTGAAAGCCGAGAGACCCAGTACTTC.

The genes are TRBV29-1 and TRBJ2-2; D uncertain. The germline V gene encodes CDR1 SQVTM and CDR2 ANQGSEA. This CDR3 region has 14 residues. The V end lost 2 bases, the J end lost 2 bases, and 9 bases lay between the germline ends. CDR3 nucleotide sequence: TGCAGCGTTGAACAGTCATTTAACACCGGGGAGCTGTTTTTT. Translation: CSVEQSFNTGELFF.

The V gene is TRBV7-2, the J gene TRBJ2-4; 9 bases are shared with TRBD2. The length of the CDR3 is 14 residues. The V segment lost 0 bases and the J segment 8 bases; nucleotides outside the gene matches: 2. Germline lookup yields CDR1 SGHTA and CDR2 FQGNSA. The CDR3, as DNA: TGTGCCAGCAGCTTAGCCCGCGGGGGGGACATTCAGTACTTC. Translating gives CASSLARGGDIQYF.

The rearrangement links TRBV10-3 to TRBJ2-2, with TRBD1 matching over 8 bases. V dropped 6 bases and J dropped 2; count of bases not matched to a gene: 14. This CDR3 contains 18 residues. The germline CDR1 and CDR2 sequences are ENHRY and SYGVKD. The CDR3 reads CAISPRGSGTGNTGELFF. The CDR3 region has the DNA TGTGCCATCAGCCCACGGGGGTCCGGGACAGGCAACACCGGGGAGCTGTTTTTT.

The V call is TRBV6-6, the J call TRBJ1-1; no definite D call. Germline V gene sequence: CDR1 MNHNY, CDR2 SVGAGI (reference sequence). The CDR3 covers 13 residues. V dropped 5 bases and J dropped 5 bases, with 12 bases sitting between them. CDR3 residues: CASSTSERTEAFF. The CDR3, as DNA: TGTGCCAGCAGTACCTCAGAGAGGACTGAAGCTTTCTTT.

The rearrangement uses TRBV30 and TRBJ2-7, with D possibly matching TRBD2 (5 bases). The CDR3 consists of 15 residues. Germline V gives CDR1 GTSNPN, CDR2 SVGIG (reference sequence). The ends were cut back, 5 bases at V and 5 bases at J, with 22 bases in the middle. In nucleotides, the CDR3 is TGTGCCTGGGGGCTTTGGGAGAAGGTGGCCAACGAGCAGTACTTC. Its translation is CAWGLWEKVANEQYF.

This sequence joins TRBV6-1 and TRBJ1-5; unclear D gene. Trimming removed 6 bases from V and 2 bases from J, with 14 bases in between. CDR3 size: 15 residues. The germline V gene encodes CDR1 MNHNS and CDR2 SASEGT. Written as DNA, the CDR3 is TGTGCCAGCAGCAGACACTGGACGGGCAATCAGCCCCAGCATTTT. This gives the protein CASSRHWTGNQPQHF.

This clone showed up many times. This rearrangement joins TRBV28 to TRBJ1-2; 10 bases fit TRBD1. CDR3 size: 15 residues. Trimming at V came to 6 bases and at J to 4 bases, leaving 8 bases not matched to a gene. The V gene's germline CDR1 is MDHEN and CDR2 SYDVKM. The CDR3 is CASRPQTGGVYGYTF. DNA for the CDR3: TGTGCCAGCAGACCACAGACAGGGGGCGTCTATGGCTACACCTTC.

The chain carries TRBV18 and TRBJ2-7; TRBD2 might be the D (6 bases). There are 14 residues in the CDR3. Per germline, CDR1 KGHSH and CDR2 LQKENI. V was pared by 3 bases and J by 3 bases, with 12 bases between. The chain's CDR3 is CASSPRAGSYEQYF. The CDR3 nucleotides read TGTGCCAGCTCACCCAGAGCGGGTAGCTACGAGCAGTACTTC.

V and J are TRBV29-1 and TRBJ2-2; 11 nucleotides line up with TRBD1. Germline V lookup: CDR1 SQVTM, CDR2 ANQGSEA. V was pared by 6 bases and J by 7 bases, with 4 bases of the junction left unmatched. The CDR3 has 13 residues. CDR3 coding DNA: TGCAGCGTAGGACAGGGGGCGGGCGGGGAGCTGTTTTTT. It translates to CSVGQGAGGELFF.

This clone was found once. The chain uses TRBV29-1 and TRBJ2-3; the D gene is possibly TRBD2 (6 bases). The germline V gene has CDR1 SQVTM and CDR2 ANQGSEA. The CDR3 sequence is 14 residues long. V lost 4 bases and J 0 bases, leaving 11 bases between the germline ends. CDR3 in DNA: TGCAGCGTTGTAGCTGCGGGAAGCACAGATACGCAGTATTTT. Translated, it gives CSVVAAGSTDTQYF.

This clone was observed a handful of times. The chain recombines TRBV18 with TRBJ1-1, with 7 nucleotides matching TRBD1. The CDR3 totals 12 residues. Germline trimming cut 2 bases from V and 8 bases from J; bases unmatched to any gene: 2. Germline-derived CDR1 and CDR2 are KGHSH and LQKENI. Here the CDR3 reads CASSPMTGEAFF. CDR3 in DNA: TGTGCCAGCTCACCAATGACAGGGGAAGCTTTCTTT. The variable domain in full, completed from reference TRBV18 and TRBJ1-1, reads NAGVMQNPRHLVRRRGQEARLRCSPMKGHSHVYWYRQLPEEGLKFMVYLQKENIIDESGMPKERFSAEFPKEGPSILRIQQVVRGDSAAYFCASSPMTGEAFFGQGTRLTVV.

This clone was observed a handful of times. This chain uses TRBV6-5 with TRBJ1-1; TRBD1 might be the D (5 bases). The V and J ends lost 3 bases and 5 bases respectively, with 13 bases between them. Germline CDR1 reads MNHEY; CDR2 reads SVGAGI. This CDR3 region has 14 residues. CDR3: CASSYGGVDTEAFF. CDR3 DNA: TGTGCCAGCAGTTATGGGGGGGTAGATACTGAAGCTTTCTTT.

This clone was found once. The chain employs TRBV2 and TRBJ1-4; no clear D. Germline values: CDR1 SNHLY, CDR2 FYNNEI. V lost 4 bases and J 5 bases, leaving 14 bases between the germline ends. The CDR3 spans 15 residues. This CDR3 is CASSAITALNEKLFF. The CDR3 coding sequence is TGTGCCAGCAGTGCAATAACGGCCCTGAATGAAAAACTGTTTTTT.

The CDR3 here is CATSRDYDNAGQPQHF. The DNA for the CDR3 is TGTGCCACCAGCAGAGATTATGACAACGCGGGTCAGCCCCAGCATTTT. The chain couples TRBV15 to TRBJ1-5; no clear D gene. This CDR3 has 16 residues. Looked up from germline, CDR1 is LNHNV and CDR2 is YYDKDF (reference sequence). Trimming shortened V by 0 bases and J by 6 bases, and 15 bases separated the two germline ends.

The chain uses TRBV6-1 and TRBJ1-6; tentative D call: TRBD1 (6 bases). Between the trimmed V and J ends, which lost 8 bases and 7 bases, there was a span of 15 bases. The CDR3 totals 14 residues. CDR1 is MNHNS and CDR2 is SASEGT in the germline V gene. The CDR3 sequence is CASGFTRGNSPLHF. CDR3 nucleotide sequence: TGTGCCAGCGGGTTCACCAGGGGCAATTCACCCCTCCACTTT.

Remarks on this clone: Other DNA sequences in this sample translate to the same CDR3. The CDR3 here is CASSPDMNTEAFF. The CDR3 nucleotides read TGTGCCAGCTCACCTGACATGAACACTGAAGCTTTCTTT. V usage is TRBV18 and J usage is TRBJ1-1; D gene uncertain. V was clipped by 3 bases and J by 0 bases, with 5 bases between them. The CDR3 covers 13 residues. Germline CDR1 reads KGHSH; CDR2 reads LQKENI.

As concerns this clone: Other nucleotide sequences in the sample specify the same CDR3. The chain carries TRBV5-1 and TRBJ2-7; unclear D gene. The V gene lost 2 bases and the J gene lost 0 bases, with 6 bases spanning the gap. CDR1 and CDR2 (germline): SGHRS, YFSETQ. This CDR3 is built from 13 residues. CDR3 DNA: TGCGCCAGCAGCTTAGCTCCCTCCTACGAGCAGTACTTC. Amino acids: CASSLAPSYEQYF.

The rearrangement joins TRBV9 to TRBJ2-5; the D call may be TRBD1 or TRBD2 (5 bases each). Trimming removed 2 bases from V and 4 bases from J, with 15 bases in between. Germline values: CDR1 SGDLS, CDR2 YYNGEE. CDR3 length: 15 amino acids. This CDR3 is CASSVGTTGGETQYF. The CDR3 DNA reads as TGTGCCAGCAGCGTTGGGACGACCGGTGGAGAGACCCAGTACTTC.

The chain is built from TRBV28 and TRBJ1-5; D unresolved. The CDR3 consists of 12 residues. Germline lookup yields CDR1 MDHEN and CDR2 SYDVKM. The V end was cut by 8 bases, the J end by 8 bases, with 13 bases between. Here the CDR3 reads CASRTPGKPQHF. For the CDR3, the DNA is TGTGCCAGCCGGACCCCTGGAAAGCCCCAGCATTTT.

The rearrangement uses TRBV6-5 and TRBJ2-1; TRBD1 matches at 7 bases. Germline V gene sequence: CDR1 MNHEY, CDR2 SVGAGI. The CDR3 has 14 residues. J lost 8 bases, V lost 8 bases, and 12 bases had no gene match. The CDR3 DNA reads as TGTGCCAGCCGTCCGGGACAGCGCCTTCATGAGCAGTTCTTC. The encoded protein is CASRPGQRLHEQFF.